This passage covers 4 T cell receptor beta chains from one sample sequenced in a study of blood T cell repertoires in COVID-19. Profiled with immunoSEQ multiplex PCR; TCRdb holds only in-frame clones, not every one. The table includes over 150,000 clones, around 85% detected once. The material sequenced was PBMCs or T cells enriched from blood (not recorded which). Receptors were obtained from a middle-aged man who had recovered from COVID-19.

The chain joins TRBV28 to TRBJ2-5; 11 nucleotides agree with TRBD2. J gave up 2 bases and V 4 bases, and 9 bases lay outside the gene matches. Germline-derived CDR1 and CDR2 are MDHEN and SYDVKM. This CDR3 contains 17 residues. The CDR3, as DNA: TGTGCCAGCAGTTCCGTAGCGGGAGGGCCGGGGCAAGAGACCCAGTACTTC. Its translation is CASSSVAGGPGQETQYF.

The table lists this clone with many counts. The J gene is TRBJ1-1, the V gene TRBV7-3; D might be TRBD1 (6 bases). V shed 5 bases and J shed 5 bases, with 12 bases lying between them. The CDR3 extends over 13 amino acids. The germline CDR1 and CDR2 sequences are SGHTA and FQGTGA. This CDR3 reads CASSLQGRTEAFF. The CDR3 DNA is TGTGCCAGCAGCCTACAGGGAAGGACTGAAGCTTTCTTT. Supplemented by reference TRBV7-3 and TRBJ1-1, the full variable domain reads GAGVSQTPSNKVTEKGKYVELRCDPISGHTALYWYRQSLGQGPEFLIYFQGTGAADDSGLPNDRFFAVRPEGSVSTLKIQRTERGDSAVYLCASSLQGRTEAFFGQGTRLTVV.

The chain is built from TRBV9 and TRBJ2-7; D is possibly TRBD1 (6 bases). The CDR3 length is 14 residues. Germline values: CDR1 SGDLS, CDR2 YYNGEE. V was clipped by 3 bases and J by 4 bases, with 14 bases between them. CDR3 DNA sequence: TGTGCCAGCAGCGGCGCCTCGGGACAATACGAGCAGTACTTC. It encodes CASSGASGQYEQYF.

J is TRBJ2-5 and V is TRBV18; TRBD2 matches at 11 bases. Germline CDR1 KGHSH, CDR2 LQKENI. After removal of 3 bases from V and 1 base from J, the junction contained 1 base not matched to a gene. This CDR3 contains 15 residues. CDR3 in DNA: TGTGCCAGCTCACCCGGACTAGCGGGCCAAGAGACCCAGTACTTC. This sequence encodes CASSPGLAGQETQYF.